One and the same sample provided the 31 T cell receptor beta chains below, sequenced in a study of post-analysis software for immune sequencing data. Built from TCR beta cDNA, the libraries had unique molecular identifiers in them. One entry per CDR3 protein results from TCRdb running MiXCR on the PCR reads. The profile shows roughly 580,000 distinct CDR3 sequences, roughly 40% of them singletons. Points from the study as a whole: Controls showed lower frequencies than patients for roughly 5 TRBV segments, and TRBV5-6, TRBV5-1 and TRBV20-1 were among these.

What these receptors recognize is not known. Source material: blood. These receptor sequences come from a girl aged 5 to 17 with multiple sclerosis.

The rearrangement joins TRBV4-1 to TRBJ1-2, with 7 bases identical to TRBD1. Trimming took 2 bases from V and 2 from J; bases not matched to a gene: 5. The CDR3 consists of 15 residues. From germline, CDR1 is MGHRA and CDR2 YSYEKL. CDR3 nucleotides: TGCGCCAGCAGCCAATTCCAGGGGGTGAACTATGGCTACACCTTC. The encoded protein is CASSQFQGVNYGYTF.

The V and J genes are TRBV20-1 and TRBJ2-5, with 9 bases matching TRBD2. Germline V gene data show CDR1 as DFQATT and CDR2 as SNEGSKA (reference sequence). This CDR3 spans 15 amino acids. Unmatched junction bases numbered 7, after V lost 1 base and J lost 4 bases. The CDR3 reads CSARGLAGIGETQYF. CDR3 sequence (DNA): TGCAGTGCTAGAGGGCTAGCGGGGATAGGAGAGACCCAGTACTTC.

The rearrangement joins TRBV10-3 to TRBJ2-5, with D tentatively TRBD2 (6 bases). Trimming cost V 11 bases and J 0 bases, with 13 bases left between them. The CDR3 sequence is 13 residues long. Germline lookup yields CDR1 ENHRY and CDR2 SYGVKD. CDR3 amino acids: CASTAGNQETQYF. The CDR3 bases are TGTGCCTCTACGGCGGGGAACCAAGAGACCCAGTACTTC.

In this sample, this clonotype turned up a few times. The chain uses TRBV12-3 or TRBV12-4 and TRBJ2-7; TRBD1 is a possible D gene (6 bases). The ends were cut back, 3 bases at V and 3 bases at J, with 21 bases in the middle. The CDR3 runs to 17 residues. CDR3 in DNA: TGTGCCAGCAGTTTTGGGGTAGAAGGGGGAGAGGGCTACGAGCAGTACTTC. Translation gives CASSFGVEGGEGYEQYF.

The chain combines TRBV7-9 with TRBJ2-3, with D perhaps matching TRBD1 (5 bases). CDR1 and CDR2 from the germline V gene are SEHNR and FQNEAQ (reference sequence). The CDR3 loop spans 15 amino acids. Trimming removed 5 bases at V and 4 bases at J, with 16 bases between. DNA of the CDR3: TGTGCCAGCAGCCAAGGACACCAAAAGTCAGATACGCAGTATTTT. Translated, it gives CASSQGHQKSDTQYF.

The V and J genes are TRBV4-1 and TRBJ2-3, with 7 nucleotides matching TRBD2. Germline lookup yields CDR1 MGHRA and CDR2 YSYEKL. CDR3 size: 15 residues. After removal of 5 bases from V and 4 bases from J, the junction contained 9 bases not matched to a gene. CDR3 sequence reads: CASSGGGSFPDTQYF. The CDR3, as DNA: TGCGCCAGCAGCGGTGGCGGGAGTTTCCCAGATACGCAGTATTTT.

The chain joins TRBV5-1 to TRBJ2-7; perhaps TRBD2 as D (5 bases). The closer fit of TRBJ2-4 to the DNA end suggests the J call may be wrong. Germline CDR1 SGHRS, CDR2 YFSETQ. The CDR3 totals 13 residues. As DNA, the CDR3 is TGCGCCAGCAGCTTGGACCGGCGGGACATTCAGTACTTC. This sequence encodes CASSLDRRDIQYF.

In its sample, this clonotype was seen once. In nucleotides, the CDR3 is TGCGCCAGCAGCTTGACAGACCGGACACACAATGAGCAGTTCTTC. This codes for CASSLTDRTHNEQFF. The chain couples TRBV5-1 to TRBJ2-1; tentative D call: TRBD1 (5 bases). The CDR3 is 15 residues long. V lost 1 base, J lost 5 bases, and 13 bases lay in between. The germline CDR1 and CDR2 sequences are SGHRS and YFSETQ.

This chain uses TRBV10-2 with TRBJ2-5, with 11 bases fitting TRBD2. The CDR3 extends over 15 amino acids. Germline trimming cut 5 bases from V and 11 bases from J; bases unmatched to any gene: 13. Germline V CDR1 and CDR2: WSHSY, SAAADI. CDR3 protein: CASSSTSGRGNEQYF. In nucleotides, the CDR3 is TGCGCCAGCAGTAGTACTAGCGGGAGAGGGAATGAGCAGTACTTC.

The table lists this clonotype with a few counts. The chain employs TRBV10-3 and TRBJ2-4, with a weak D call TRBD2 (5 bases). The ends were cut back, 10 bases at V and 3 bases at J, with 16 bases in the middle. This CDR3 has 14 residues. The V gene's germline CDR1 is ENHRY and CDR2 SYGVKD. CDR3 bases: TGTGCCACAGCCCGGGGAGAGGGCAAAAACATTCAGTACTTC. Translated, it gives CATARGEGKNIQYF.

The table lists this clonotype with a few counts. This sequence joins TRBV12-3 or TRBV12-4 and TRBJ1-2; 9 nucleotides align to TRBD1. The CDR3 extends over 15 amino acids. The trim removed 2 bases at V and 2 bases at J, leaving 3 bases unmatched. This CDR3 reads CASSLPTGGNYGYTF. In nucleotides, the CDR3 is TGTGCCAGCAGTTTACCTACAGGGGGCAACTATGGCTACACCTTC.

This clonotype came up a few times. This chain links TRBV12-3 or TRBV12-4 with TRBJ1-6; D unclear. CDR3 size: 16 residues. Trimming removed 1 base at V and 7 bases at J, with 14 bases between. CDR3 in DNA: TGTGCCAGCAGTTTAGGTCTGTTCAGCAGGAATTCACCCCTCCACTTT. As protein: CASSLGLFSRNSPLHF.

The rearrangement links TRBV20-1 to TRBJ2-3, with D possibly matching TRBD2 (6 bases). This CDR3 is 15 amino acids long. Germline CDR1 reads DFQATT; CDR2 reads SNEGSKA (reference sequence). Trimming cost V 6 bases and J 1 base, with 17 bases left between them. The CDR3 spells CSADLAAGGTDTQYF. CDR3 nucleotide sequence: TGCAGTGCGGACTTAGCGGCCGGGGGCACAGATACGCAGTATTTT.

Regarding this clonotype: The junction does not match germline at one end; this may be a read error. CDR3: CASSLLTSGANGQFF. In DNA, the CDR3 is TGTGCCAGCAGTTTATTGACTAGCGGGGCCAATGGGCAGTTCTTC. The gene calls are TRBV12-3 or TRBV12-4 and TRBJ2-1; TRBD2 agrees at 11 bases. The CDR3 runs 15 residues.

The rearrangement joins TRBV10-3 to TRBJ2-7; 12 bases agree with TRBD2. This CDR3 has 14 amino acids. The J segment lost 3 bases and the V segment lost 4 bases, leaving 1 base of the junction unmatched. Germline V gene lookup returns CDR1 ENHRY and CDR2 SYGVKD. The CDR3: CAISGTSGDYEQYF. The CDR3 coding sequence is TGTGCCATCAGTGGGACTAGCGGGGACTACGAGCAGTACTTC.

The chain carries TRBV12-3 or TRBV12-4 and TRBJ2-1, with TRBD2 identical over 13 bases. The V segment lost 4 bases and the J segment 9 bases; nucleotides outside the gene matches: 6. The CDR3 runs 15 residues. The DNA for the CDR3 is TGTGCCAGCAGTTCGAGGACTAGCGGGAGAACTGAGCAGTTCTTC. It translates to CASSSRTSGRTEQFF.

This clonotype was observed a handful of times. The V and J genes are TRBV6-5 and TRBJ2-5, with a possible D match to TRBD2 (6 bases). Trimming removed 6 bases from V and 4 bases from J, with 15 bases in between. This CDR3 has 14 residues. CDR1 and CDR2 from the germline V gene are MNHEY and SVGAGI. CDR3 sequence reads: CASRTYGGRETQYF. In DNA form, the CDR3 reads TGTGCCAGCAGGACCTATGGAGGGCGAGAGACCCAGTACTTC.

The chain uses TRBV5-1 and TRBJ2-7; 8 bases agree with TRBD2. The CDR3 consists of 15 residues. Germline CDR1 is SGHRS and CDR2 is YFSETQ. J gave up 0 bases and V 4 bases, and 6 bases lay outside the gene matches. The CDR3 sequence is CASSPGRAGSYEQYF. The CDR3 DNA is TGCGCCAGCAGCCCCGGGAGGGCCGGCTCCTACGAGCAGTACTTC.

This clonotype was observed a handful of times. The V call is TRBV5-1, the J call TRBJ2-5; the match to TRBD2 covers 8 bases. The junction had 4 bases not matched to a gene; V was cut back by 3 bases and J by 3 bases. The CDR3 spans 14 residues. CDR1 is SGHRS and CDR2 is YFSETQ in the germline V gene. The CDR3 is CASSYAGGKETQYF. The CDR3 nucleotides are TGCGCCAGCAGCTATGCGGGGGGTAAAGAGACCCAGTACTTC.

This clonotype was observed a few times. This chain uses TRBV4-1 with TRBJ2-1; 7 bases are a match to TRBD2. The V gene's germline CDR1 is MGHRA and CDR2 YSYEKL. The CDR3 is 15 residues long. Trimming cost V 0 bases and J 4 bases; bases outside gene matches: 3. The CDR3 region has the DNA TGCGCCAGCAGCCAAGATGCGGGAGTTTACAATGAGCAGTTCTTC. Protein product: CASSQDAGVYNEQFF.

This clonotype was recorded only once. The CDR3 spells CASGLGGDTEAFF. The DNA of the CDR3 is TGTGCCAGCGGGTTGGGGGGGGACACTGAAGCTTTCTTT. This chain connects TRBV7-3 to TRBJ1-1; weak D call: TRBD1 (5 bases). This CDR3 has 13 amino acids. Deletions cut 8 bases from V and 3 bases from J, with 13 bases between. The germline CDR1 and CDR2 sequences are SGHTA and FQGTGA.

V usage is TRBV5-1 and J usage is TRBJ2-5; TRBD2 matches 12 bases. The last part of the DNA fits TRBJ2-7 better; the J call may be wrong. The CDR3 consists of 15 residues. Per the germline V gene, CDR1 is SGHRS and CDR2 is YFSETQ. The CDR3 DNA sequence: TGCGCCAGCAGCTTGACGACTAGCGGGAGTTACGAGCAGTACTTC. This encodes CASSLTTSGSYEQYF.

This clonotype has just a few counts. A read error may account for a junction end that differs from germline. V gene TRBV4-1 combines with J gene TRBJ2-1; D remains ambiguous. The CDR3 spans 15 residues. CDR1 is MGHRA and CDR2 is YSYEKL in the germline V gene. This chain's CDR3 is CASSQEGSSNNEQFF. DNA of the CDR3: TGCGCCAGCAGCCAAGAGGGTAGCTCCAACAATGAGCAGTTCTTC.

The rearrangement uses TRBV5-6 and TRBJ2-1; D is tentatively TRBD1 or TRBD2 (6 bases each). CDR1 SGHDT and CDR2 YYEEEE come from the germline V gene. The CDR3 has 15 amino acids. Trimming removed 4 bases from V and 8 bases from J, with 19 bases in between. CDR3: CASSPTVRGQDEQFF. The CDR3 coding sequence is TGTGCCAGCAGCCCGACGGTCCGGGGGCAGGATGAGCAGTTCTTC. Based on the CDR3 plus reference TRBV5-6 and TRBJ2-1, the full variable domain is DAGVTQSPTHLIKTRGQQVTLRCSPKSGHDTVSWYQQALGQGPQFIFQYYEEEERQRGNFPDRFSGHQFPNYSSELNVNALLLGDSALYLCASSPTVRGQDEQFFGPGTRLTVL.

This rearrangement joins TRBV12-3 or TRBV12-4 to TRBJ2-7, with 7 bases identical to TRBD2. The CDR3 runs to 17 residues. After removal of 0 bases from V and 1 base from J, the junction contained 9 bases not matched to a gene. CDR3 DNA sequence: TGTGCCAGCAGTTTAGCTGGGGCTAGCGGCCTTTCCTACGAGCAGTACGTC. This sequence encodes CASSLAGASGLSYEQYV.

This clonotype was seen more than once but under ten times. CDR3 in DNA: TGTGCCAGCAGCTCTACCCACCTGGGTGAAGCTTTCTTT. Encoded protein: CASSSTHLGEAFF. The rearrangement uses TRBV7-6 and TRBJ1-1; D is uncertain. The germline CDR1 and CDR2 sequences are SGHVS and FNYEAQ. The CDR3 has 13 residues. The V gene lost 4 bases and the J gene lost 7 bases, with 13 bases spanning the gap.

A few counts support this clonotype. The rearrangement uses TRBV10-3 and TRBJ1-1, with D uncertain. CDR1 is ENHRY, CDR2 SYGVKD, per germline. The CDR3 has 11 amino acids. The V end was cut by 6 bases, the J end by 1 base, with 3 bases between. As DNA, the CDR3 is TGTGCCATCAGGGAGAACACTGAAGCTTTCTTT. The encoded protein is CAIRENTEAFF.

The chain uses TRBV4-2 and TRBJ2-7; 9 bases map to TRBD1. The CDR3 is 17 residues long. Germline V gene lookup returns CDR1 LGHNA and CDR2 YNFKEQ. The V gene end was trimmed by 1 base and the J gene end by 1 base; junction bases not matched to a gene: 8. CDR3 coding DNA: TGTGCCAGCAGCCAAGTTCTCGCAGGGACAGGGTCCTACGAGCAGTACTTC. As protein: CASSQVLAGTGSYEQYF.

The chain combines TRBV7-8 with TRBJ2-7, with D tentatively TRBD1 (5 bases). V was cut by 1 base and J by 9 bases, with 10 bases left in between. The germline V gene encodes CDR1 SGHVS and CDR2 FQNEAQ. The CDR3 spans 12 residues. The CDR3 region is CASSLGGSGQYF. The DNA of the CDR3 is TGTGCCAGCAGCTTAGGGGGCTCAGGGCAGTACTTC.

This clonotype came up a few times. An end of the junction does not agree with germline; a read error may underlie this. This sequence joins TRBV10-3 and TRBJ2-7, with TRBD1 matching over 7 bases. From germline, CDR1 is ENHRY and CDR2 SYGVKD. This CDR3 has 15 amino acids. CDR3 amino acids: CAISESGTASNEQYF. As DNA, the CDR3 is TGTGCCATCAGTGAGTCTGGGACAGCCTCCAACGAGCAGTACTTC.

The chain recombines TRBV21-1 with TRBJ1-6; the D call of TRBD1 is as the table states it, not checked on the DNA. TRBV21-1 is a recognized pseudogene. CDR3 length equals 12 residues. The chain's CDR3 is CASSDRNSPLHF. In nucleotides, the CDR3 is TGTGCCAGCAGCGACAGAAATTCACCCCTCCACTTT.